Sequencing of this T cell receptor (beta chain) was carried out in a study of T-cell memory formation after mild COVID-19. This clonotype was picked up many times. Its specificity is not known. Study-wide results and caveats: Certain responding clones were present in pre-infection memory, suggesting participation of cross-reactive memory. Clones contracting day 15 to 85 were balanced CD4/CD8; later expanders leaned CD4+.

UMIs and sample barcodes were carried by the TCR alpha and TCR beta cDNA libraries that 5'RACE produced using constant-segment primers. TCRdb re-derived calls from the 5' RACE reads in MiXCR, one entry per CDR3 protein. The sample records 130,000 to 150,000 distinct CDR3 sequences, 6% being singletons. From germline, CDR1 is DFQATT and CDR2 SNEGSKA (reference sequence). This CDR3 comprises 15 residues. The trim removed 6 bases at V and 2 bases at J, leaving 6 bases unmatched. The V and J genes are TRBV20-1 and TRBJ2-3; 12 bases fit TRBD2. Sequenced: PBMCs or a T cell subset sorted from them (not recorded which). The clonotype comes from an adult woman who had mild COVID-19 (a few samples of this study predate the infection). Cell type and time point are not known. CDR3 residues: CSAALAGGITDTQYF. The CDR3, as DNA: TGCAGTGCGGCTCTAGCGGGGGGGATCACAGATACGCAGTATTTT.